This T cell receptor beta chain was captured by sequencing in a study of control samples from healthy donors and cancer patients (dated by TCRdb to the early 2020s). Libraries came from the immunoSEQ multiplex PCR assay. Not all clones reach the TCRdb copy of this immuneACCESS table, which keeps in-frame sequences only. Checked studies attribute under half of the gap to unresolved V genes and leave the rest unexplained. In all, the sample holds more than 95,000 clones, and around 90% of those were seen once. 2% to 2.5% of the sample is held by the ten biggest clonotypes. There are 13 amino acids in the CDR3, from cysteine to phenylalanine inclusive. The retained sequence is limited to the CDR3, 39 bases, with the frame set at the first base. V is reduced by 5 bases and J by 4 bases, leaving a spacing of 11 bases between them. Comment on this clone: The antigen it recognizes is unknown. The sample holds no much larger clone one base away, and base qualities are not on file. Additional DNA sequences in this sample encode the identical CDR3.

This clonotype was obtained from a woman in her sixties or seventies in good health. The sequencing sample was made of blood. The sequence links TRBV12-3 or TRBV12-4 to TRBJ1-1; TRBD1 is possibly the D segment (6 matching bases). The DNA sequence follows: TGTGCCAGCAGTCTCAGGGGTAGCACTGAAGCTTTCTTT. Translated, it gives CASSLRGSTEAFF.